Below are 32 T cell receptor beta chains sequenced from a single sample in a study of long-term antiretroviral therapy in people with HIV. At survey level, the immunoSEQ assay was run in its v3.0 version. Libraries were prepared by immunoSEQ multiplex PCR; TCRdb keeps only in-frame clonotypes and omits some of them. The sample has approximately 35,000 clones, 65% to 80% seen once. Here the sequenced sample was unsorted PBMCs, taken 3.1 years after starting antiretroviral therapy. The receptors here all came from a woman aged 50 to 60 with HIV.

This CDR3 is CASSRGMTLTNEKLFF. The CDR3 DNA is TGTGCCAGCAGCCGTGGGATGACGTTAACTAATGAAAAACTGTTTTTT. V and J are TRBV5-8 and TRBJ1-4, with D uncertain. V was clipped by 4 bases and J by 1 base, with 14 bases between them. Germline assignment: CDR1 SGHTS and CDR2 YDEGEE. The CDR3 totals 16 residues.

The chain couples TRBV7-2 to TRBJ2-3; D possibly corresponds to TRBD2 (5 bases). V was cut by 2 bases and J by 4 bases, with 10 bases left in between. This CDR3 is 14 amino acids long. Germline CDR1 reads SGHTA; CDR2 reads FQGNSA. This chain's CDR3 is CASSLLAPPDTQYF. DNA of the CDR3: TGTGCCAGCAGCTTACTAGCCCCGCCAGATACGCAGTATTTT.

The genes are TRBV5-6 and TRBJ2-5; no clear D. Germline V gene sequence: CDR1 SGHDT, CDR2 YYEEEE. The germline V and J ends were trimmed by 5 bases and 2 bases, with 13 bases remaining between them. This CDR3 region has 14 residues. The CDR3 sequence: CASSFGPLQETQYF. CDR3 DNA: TGTGCCAGCAGTTTTGGGCCACTACAAGAGACCCAGTACTTC. The full variable domain, rest sourced from reference TRBV5-6 and TRBJ2-5, is DAGVTQSPTHLIKTRGQQVTLRCSPKSGHDTVSWYQQALGQGPQFIFQYYEEEERQRGNFPDRFSGHQFPNYSSELNVNALLLGDSALYLCASSFGPLQETQYFGPGTRLLVL.

This sequence joins TRBV28 and TRBJ1-1; D is possibly TRBD1 (5 bases). The CDR3 spans 15 residues. The germline CDR1 and CDR2 sequences are MDHEN and SYDVKM. V dropped 5 bases and J dropped 7 bases, with 20 bases sitting between them. CDR3 sequence reads: CASSPLGIRGNEAFF. The CDR3 nucleotides read TGTGCCAGCAGTCCCTTGGGGATTAGGGGTAATGAAGCTTTCTTT.

There are a few counts of this clone. The genes are TRBV4-1 and TRBJ2-7, with 9 bases matching TRBD1. V lost 4 bases, J lost 3 bases, and 4 bases stayed unmatched. Germline V CDR1 and CDR2: MGHRA, YSYEKL. The CDR3 is made up of 14 amino acids. The chain's CDR3 is CASSRRDRDYEQYV. The CDR3 DNA follows: TGCGCCAGCAGCCGCCGGGACAGGGACTACGAGCAGTACGTC.

The rearrangement joins TRBV6-6 to TRBJ2-3; TRBD2 might be the D (6 bases). The CDR3 runs to 12 residues. Trimming took off 8 bases at V and 6 bases at J, with 12 bases between the two ends. Germline V gives CDR1 MNHNY, CDR2 SVGAGI (reference sequence). Here the CDR3 reads CASWAGIDTQYF. The DNA for the CDR3 is TGTGCCAGCTGGGCGGGGATCGATACGCAGTATTTT.

The V gene is TRBV7-3, the J gene TRBJ1-2, with 7 bases that match TRBD1. This CDR3 has 14 amino acids. Germline V lookup: CDR1 SGHTA, CDR2 FQGTGA. V shed 6 bases and J 6 bases; nucleotides not matched to a gene: 10. CDR3 sequence reads: CASRGQIQTHGYTF. The CDR3, as DNA: TGTGCCAGCAGGGGACAGATTCAGACCCATGGCTACACCTTC. Based on the CDR3 plus reference TRBV7-3 and TRBJ1-2, the full variable domain is GAGVSQTPSNKVTEKGKYVELRCDPISGHTALYWYRQSLGQGPEFLIYFQGTGAADDSGLPNDRFFAVRPEGSVSTLKIQRTERGDSAVYLCASRGQIQTHGYTFGSGTRLTVV.

The rearrangement uses TRBV5-5 and TRBJ1-4; a possible D gene is TRBD1 (5 bases). CDR1 and CDR2 (germline): SGHKS, YYEKEE (reference sequence). This CDR3 is 17 amino acids long. Trimming removed 0 bases from V and 6 bases from J, with 18 bases in between. CDR3 DNA sequence: TGTGCCAGCAGCTTGGTGCAGGGTGAGAGAAGACATGAAAAACTGTTTTTT. Amino acids: CASSLVQGERRHEKLFF.

The chain joins TRBV27 to TRBJ2-7, with 12 bases that match TRBD2. This CDR3 comprises 13 residues. V dropped 8 bases and J dropped 6; count of bases not matched to a gene: 5. The germline gives CDR1 MNHEY, CDR2 SMNVEV (reference sequence). CDR3 nucleotides: TGTGCCAGCTCGGGGACTAGCGGGCCCGAGCAGTACTTC. Its translation is CASSGTSGPEQYF.

The rearrangement uses TRBV6-1 and TRBJ1-1; D is undetermined. The germline V gene encodes CDR1 MNHNS and CDR2 SASEGT. The V end was cut by 6 bases, the J end by 4 bases, with 9 bases between. This CDR3 comprises 12 residues. As DNA, the CDR3 is TGTGCCAGCAGCTACACGGGCACTGAAGCTTTCTTT. This codes for CASSYTGTEAFF.

The chain joins TRBV5-4 to TRBJ2-1; D not resolved. Germline loops: CDR1 SGHNT, CDR2 YYREEE (reference sequence). V was shortened by 4 bases and J by 4 bases, with 3 bases between the two germline ends. The CDR3 covers 11 residues. In nucleotides, the CDR3 is TGTGCCAGCAGCCATTACAATGAGCAGTTCTTC. It is translated as CASSHYNEQFF.

This clone was counted between two and nine times. The chain uses TRBV6-1 and TRBJ2-2; D ambiguous. This CDR3 comprises 13 residues. V was trimmed by 6 bases and J by 6 bases, leaving 11 bases between them. From germline, CDR1 is MNHNS and CDR2 SASEGT. The CDR3 loop reads CASRPTNSGELFF. Written as DNA, the CDR3 is TGTGCCAGCAGACCCACTAACTCCGGGGAGCTGTTTTTT.

The chain has TRBV4-1 and TRBJ2-1; possible D gene TRBD1, 5 bases. There are 13 residues in the CDR3. The germline V gene has CDR1 MGHRA and CDR2 YSYEKL. Between the trimmed V and J ends, which lost 5 bases and 3 bases, there was a span of 8 bases. The CDR3 region is CASSKTDYNEQFF. In DNA form, the CDR3 reads TGCGCCAGCAGCAAGACAGACTACAATGAGCAGTTCTTC.

This clone has only one observation. V usage is TRBV12-5 and J usage is TRBJ2-3, with D hard to call. Trimming removed 3 bases from V and 6 bases from J, with 7 bases in between. CDR1 LGHNT and CDR2 FRNRAP come from the germline V gene. The CDR3 length is 12 residues. The CDR3 is CASGLGFDTQYF. The CDR3 nucleotides read TGTGCTAGTGGTTTAGGTTTTGATACGCAGTATTTT.

V gene TRBV4-1 combines with J gene TRBJ2-7; 9 positions match TRBD2. Germline V gives CDR1 MGHRA, CDR2 YSYEKL. This CDR3 comprises 15 residues. The V segment lost 2 bases and the J segment 2 bases; nucleotides outside the gene matches: 4. CDR3 amino acids: CASSQLTSGPYEQYF. CDR3 bases: TGCGCCAGCAGCCAATTGACTAGCGGTCCCTACGAGCAGTACTTC.

Relative to its sample, this clone is medium-sized. The genes are TRBV9 and TRBJ1-2, with D unresolved. V lost 6 bases and J 10 bases, leaving 13 bases between the germline ends. CDR3 length: 11 amino acids. From germline, CDR1 is SGDLS and CDR2 YYNGEE. CDR3 residues: CASTTGQDYTF. CDR3 bases: TGTGCCAGCACGACGGGTCAGGACTACACCTTC. Together with reference TRBV9 and TRBJ1-2, the CDR3 gives the full variable domain: DSGVTQTPKHLITATGQRVTLRCSPRSGDLSVYWYQQSLDQGLQFLIQYYNGEERAKGNILERFSAQQFPDLHSELNLSSLELGDSALYFCASTTGQDYTFGSGTRLTVV.

V usage is TRBV10-3 and J usage is TRBJ2-7; either TRBD1 or TRBD2 may fit D (5 bases each). CDR1 is ENHRY, CDR2 SYGVKD, per germline. Trimming shortened V by 2 bases and J by 3 bases, and 14 bases separated the two germline ends. The CDR3 has 15 residues. The CDR3 loop reads CAISERGKKGYEQYF. CDR3 DNA: TGTGCCATCAGTGAGCGGGGCAAGAAGGGCTACGAGCAGTACTTC.

The V call is TRBV6-1, the J call TRBJ2-2; 7 bases map to TRBD2. Germline CDR1 MNHNS, CDR2 SASEGT. With 5 bases clipped from V and 8 bases from J, the junction kept 8 bases outside the gene matches. This CDR3 spans 14 amino acids. Here the CDR3 reads CASSPWDGRGELFF. DNA of the CDR3: TGTGCCAGCAGTCCCTGGGACGGGAGGGGGGAGCTGTTTTTT.

The V gene is TRBV6-5, the J gene TRBJ1-6; possibly TRBD1 for D (6 bases). The CDR3 extends over 14 amino acids. Deletions cut 6 bases from V and 6 bases from J, with 12 bases between. CDR1 MNHEY and CDR2 SVGAGI come from the germline V gene. The CDR3 bases are TGTGCCAGCAGAACACAGGGTAGTAATTCACCCCTCCACTTT. It yields the protein CASRTQGSNSPLHF.

The chain links TRBV29-1 to TRBJ2-6; D may match TRBD1 or TRBD2 (5 bases each). Germline lookup yields CDR1 SQVTM and CDR2 ANQGSEA. Trimming shortened V by 4 bases and J by 2 bases, and 12 bases separated the two germline ends. CDR3 length: 15 amino acids. CDR3: CSVAGLGAGANVLTF. In DNA form, the CDR3 reads TGCAGCGTTGCCGGTCTGGGGGCTGGGGCCAACGTCCTGACTTTC.

The rearrangement joins TRBV6-5 to TRBJ1-2, with TRBD1 identical over 8 bases. V lost 5 bases and J lost 0; bases outside the gene matches: 5. There are 15 residues in the CDR3. The germline V gene encodes CDR1 MNHEY and CDR2 SVGAGI. CDR3 sequence: CASSPQGAANYGYTF. The CDR3 DNA follows: TGTGCCAGCAGTCCCCAGGGGGCAGCTAACTATGGCTACACCTTC.

The V and J genes are TRBV29-1 and TRBJ1-2, with a possible D match to TRBD1 (5 bases). Germline V gene sequence: CDR1 SQVTM, CDR2 ANQGSEA. The CDR3 runs to 13 residues. V was cut by 4 bases and J by 5 bases, with 14 bases left in between. CDR3 bases: TGCAGCGTTGTTAGAATGGCAGGGTATGGCTACACCTTC. It encodes CSVVRMAGYGYTF.

This chain uses TRBV18 with TRBJ2-1; a possible D gene is TRBD2 (6 bases). Per germline, CDR1 KGHSH and CDR2 LQKENI. Trimming cost V 4 bases and J 6 bases, with 16 bases left between them. This CDR3 comprises 15 residues. The CDR3 protein is CASSQEGTASNEQFF. As DNA, the CDR3 is TGTGCCAGCTCACAGGAAGGGACTGCATCCAATGAGCAGTTCTTC.

V is TRBV10-3 and J is TRBJ1-1; possible D gene TRBD1, 6 bases. The CDR3 loop spans 16 amino acids. Germline CDR1 is ENHRY and CDR2 is SYGVKD. Between the trimmed V and J ends, which lost 10 bases and 0 bases, there was a span of 21 bases. The CDR3 protein is CATTRQTGRMNTEAFF. The CDR3 DNA is TGTGCCACAACACGACAGACAGGCCGCATGAACACTGAAGCTTTCTTT.

CDR3 loop: CASSLDPLNEKLFF. CDR3 nucleotides: TGCGCCAGCAGCTTGGACCCGCTTAATGAAAAACTGTTTTTT. V is TRBV5-1 and J is TRBJ1-4; D is uncertain. The CDR3 extends over 14 amino acids. CDR1 and CDR2 from the germline V gene are SGHRS and YFSETQ. Trimming pared 0 bases from V and 4 bases from J, leaving 7 bases between.

V gene TRBV6-4 combines with J gene TRBJ1-5, with D uncertain. Per the germline V gene, CDR1 is MRHNA and CDR2 is SNTAGT. This CDR3 spans 13 amino acids. V lost 2 bases, J lost 1 base, and 3 bases lay in between. CDR3 in amino acids: CASSDTSNQPQHF. CDR3 sequence (DNA): TGTGCCAGCAGTGACACAAGCAATCAGCCCCAGCATTTT.

The chain combines TRBV29-1 with TRBJ2-5, with TRBD1 matching over 7 bases. V trimming: 6 bases; J trimming: 7 bases; junction bases outside the gene matches: 8. The CDR3 contains 12 residues. CDR1 and CDR2 (germline): SQVTM, ANQGSEA. The CDR3 DNA is TGCAGCGTAGCCGGGACAGAAGGGACCCAGTACTTC. Translating gives CSVAGTEGTQYF.

This clone showed up just a few times. The CDR3 coding sequence is TGCGCCAGCAGCCCGCTTCCTGGACAGGGGGCTGACGAGCAGTACTTC. Translation: CASSPLPGQGADEQYF. The chain couples TRBV4-1 to TRBJ2-7, with TRBD1 matching over 11 bases. Germline V CDR1 and CDR2: MGHRA, YSYEKL. CDR3 size: 16 residues. J was trimmed by 5 bases and V by 4 bases; bases with no gene match: 10.

This clone was counted once. The gene calls are TRBV5-1 and TRBJ1-1; 8 nucleotides match TRBD1. This CDR3 region has 14 residues. J was trimmed by 2 bases and V by 3 bases; bases with no gene match: 3. Germline CDR1 SGHRS, CDR2 YFSETQ. CDR3 DNA sequence: TGCGCCAGCAGCTGGGGGACAGGAAACACTGAAGCTTTCTTT. It is translated as CASSWGTGNTEAFF.

This clone showed up just a few times. The genes are TRBV5-6 and TRBJ1-4; 10 bases are a match to TRBD1. The CDR3 totals 15 residues. The ends lost 2 bases at V and 5 bases at J; junction bases unmatched: 3. Germline V gene data show CDR1 as SGHDT and CDR2 as YYEEEE. The CDR3 loop reads CASSFLTGGNEKLFF. As DNA, the CDR3 is TGTGCCAGCAGCTTCCTGACAGGGGGCAATGAAAAACTGTTTTTT.

The CDR3: CATSTSGGRETQYF. The CDR3 DNA follows: TGTGCCACCTCGACTAGCGGGGGCCGGGAGACCCAGTACTTC. The rearrangement uses TRBV19 and TRBJ2-5, with 12 bases matching TRBD2. V trimming: 10 bases; J trimming: 5 bases; junction bases outside the gene matches: 8. Germline values: CDR1 LNHDA, CDR2 SQIVND (reference sequence). This CDR3 has 14 residues.

V and J are TRBV6-5 and TRBJ1-3; no clear D. The CDR3 is 13 residues long. Germline V gives CDR1 MNHEY, CDR2 SVGAGI. Trimming removed 7 bases at V and 6 bases at J, with 13 bases between. CDR3 sequence: CASKLTDLNTIYF. The CDR3 DNA reads as TGTGCCAGCAAGCTAACAGACCTAAACACCATATATTTT.